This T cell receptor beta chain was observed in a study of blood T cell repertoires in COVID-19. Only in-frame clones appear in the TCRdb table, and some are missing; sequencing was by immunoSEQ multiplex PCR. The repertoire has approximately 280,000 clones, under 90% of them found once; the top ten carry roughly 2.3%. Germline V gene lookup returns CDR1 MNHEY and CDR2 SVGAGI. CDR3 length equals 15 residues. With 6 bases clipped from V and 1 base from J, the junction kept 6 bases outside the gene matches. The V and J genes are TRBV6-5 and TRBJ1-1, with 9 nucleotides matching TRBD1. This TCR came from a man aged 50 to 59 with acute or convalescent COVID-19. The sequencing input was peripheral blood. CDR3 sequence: CASSLDRGPNTEAFF. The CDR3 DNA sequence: TGTGCCAGCAGCCTGGACAGGGGACCGAACACTGAAGCTTTCTTT.